This T cell receptor beta chain is drawn from a study of Graves' ophthalmopathy and Graves' hyperthyroidism. RNA transcripts yielded amplified TCR beta CDR3 regions. First-round RT-PCR relied on HTBI primers, and a second-round multiplex PCR came next. Each CDR3 protein gets one entry after TCRdb re-called the multiplex PCR reads with MiXCR. The data show a few hundred thousand distinct CDR3 sequences, under 25% seen once. The CDR3 spans 17 residues. Deletions cut 7 bases from V and 0 bases from J, with 16 bases between. CDR1 MDHEN and CDR2 SYDVKM come from the germline V gene. Study results and limitations: Blood samples also showed most expanded thyroid clonotypes exceeding 0.001 frequency.

A word on this clonotype: Its target is unknown.

Hyperthyroidism qualified as stable when ophthalmopathy did not develop within 18 months of follow-up. Clinical symptoms and serum thyroxine were used for diagnosis; TRAb, thyroid ultrasound and orbital computed tomography were also relied on. PBMCs were density-gradient isolated from roughly 10 ml fresh blood. This TCR was recovered from a woman under 30 with stable Graves' hyperthyroidism. The rearrangement links TRBV28 to TRBJ2-6; TRBD2 is a possible D gene (5 bases). What was sequenced was peripheral blood. The CDR3 reads CASTSGRVSSGANVLTF. The CDR3 DNA reads TGTGCCAGCACCAGCGGACGGGTTAGCTCTGGGGCCAACGTCCTGACTTTC.